These T cell receptor beta chains were read from a single sample in a study of cytomegalovirus exposure and HLA in healthy donors. Clones were sequenced by immunoSEQ multiplex PCR, and TCRdb holds only the in-frame ones, with some missing. The profile covers about 170,000 clones, with around 80% appearing a single time and 4.5% taken by the ten largest. The sample comprised PBMCs. The receptor set was obtained from a woman in her fifties or sixties in good health and CMV-seropositive. Both conserved end residues are part of each CDR3. Fields, in order: V gene, J gene, CDR3 length, CDR3 protein.

>TRBV5-1|TRBJ1-5|16
CASSQSPTGNNQPQHF
>TRBV27|TRBJ2-1|14
CASSPGTAYNEQFF
>TRBV7-2|TRBJ1-2|14
CASSRMRGVGGYTF
>TRBV9|TRBJ2-3|15
CASSGAGGIGDTQYF
>TRBV19|TRBJ1-1|13
CASSRDRGAEAFF
>TRBV5-1|TRBJ2-3|17
CASSLGILAGGPDTQYF
>TRBV9|TRBJ1-1|13
CASSVGGRTEAFF
>TRBV5-1|TRBJ1-2|15
CASSPGTGDPGGYTF
>TRBV27|TRBJ2-7|15
CASSLRLGSSYEQYF
>TRBV15|TRBJ2-1|18
CATKDSQTSGSSYNEQFF
>TRBV7-3|TRBJ1-2|16
CASSSDGDRGRDGYTF
>TRBV5-5|TRBJ2-7|12
CASSLYTYEQYF
>TRBV10-3|TRBJ2-1|20
CAISVKPGLAGASSYNEQFF
>TRBV6-5|TRBJ1-4|14
CASSLWVGGEKLFF
>TRBV6-1|TRBJ1-5|14
CASSDRDRGQPQHF
>TRBV4-1|TRBJ2-7|16
CASSRDTGRSFYEQYF
>TRBV7-2|TRBJ2-2|18
CASSLARLAGSNTGELFF
>TRBV11-3|TRBJ2-5|16
CASSSLAGGPGETQYF
>TRBV5-1|TRBJ2-7|15
CASSLRAGGSYEQYF
>TRBV29-1|TRBJ2-1|15
CSVGRRLVGGNEQFF
>TRBV11-2|TRBJ1-3|14
CASSLGGSGNTIYF
>TRBV27|TRBJ2-1|14
CASSELTFGNEQFF
>TRBV29-1|TRBJ1-4|11
CSGGVNEKLFF
>TRBV28|TRBJ2-7|13
CASSFPVLYEQYF
>TRBV6-5|TRBJ2-7|16
CASSYNWDRGLGEQYF
>TRBV25-1|TRBJ1-6|14
CASSDHREGIPLHF
>TRBV14|TRBJ1-1|15
CASSRSAGLNTEAFF